The 30 T cell receptor beta chains below were found in one sample sequenced in a study of molecular identifiers for immune sequencing clone quantification. TCRdb redid the calling of the PCR reads with MiXCR, one entry per CDR3 protein. The sample gives some 580,000 distinct CDR3 sequences, around 25% of which show up once; about 0.8% is in the top ten. The sequenced material came from naive CD8+ T cells from blood, with Jurkat cell RNA spiked in. Subset denoted: FACS-sorted CD8+CD4-CCR7+CD45RA+ naive T cells. The receptors derive from a human donor in good health. Some libraries in this study had Jurkat cell RNA spiked in.

The genes are TRBV2 and TRBJ2-3, with unresolved D. The CDR3 has 15 amino acids. The V gene lost 3 bases and the J gene lost 1 base, with 11 bases spanning the gap. Germline V CDR1 and CDR2: SNHLY, FYNNEI. The CDR3 DNA reads TGTGCCAGCAGTGACAGCAGGCGGCGCACAGATACGCAGTATTTT. This encodes CASSDSRRRTDTQYF.

Points on this clonotype: Because it lacks the conserved phenylalanine or tryptophan at the end, this CDR3 is likely a read error. This rearrangement joins TRBV2 to TRBJ1-4, with D unresolved. There are 14 residues in the CDR3. Trimming stripped 7 bases from V and 3 bases from J, with 12 bases between. Germline V gives CDR1 SNHLY, CDR2 FYNNEI. CDR3 bases: TGTGCCAGCACCGTTGGGCCTGCTAATGAAAAACTGTTTTGT. Its translation: CASTVGPANEKLFC.

The chain uses TRBV12-3 or TRBV12-4 and TRBJ2-5; D is unclear. V dropped 6 bases and J dropped 5 bases, with 13 bases sitting between them. CDR3 length equals 13 residues. CDR3 protein: CASSFFSSETQYF. CDR3 in DNA: TGTGCCAGCAGCTTCTTTAGTTCGGAGACCCAGTACTTC.

For this clonotype: The junction departs from germline at one end; a sequencing error may be responsible. The gene calls are TRBV27 and TRBJ1-6; D is undetermined. This CDR3 contains 12 residues. Looked up from germline, CDR1 is MNHEY and CDR2 is SMNVEV (reference sequence). Written as DNA, the CDR3 is TGTGCCAGCAGTTACAATAATTCACCCCTCCAGTTT. As protein: CASSYNNSPLQF.

In its sample, this clonotype was seen many times. This chain links TRBV20-1 with TRBJ1-1; TRBD1 matches 8 bases. Germline V gives CDR1 DFQATT, CDR2 SNEGSKA (reference sequence). There are 14 residues in the CDR3. J was trimmed by 5 bases and V by 0 bases; bases with no gene match: 5. DNA of the CDR3: TGCAGTGCTAGAGATGAACAGGGGGGGACTGAAGCTTTCTTT. Amino acids: CSARDEQGGTEAFF.

With regard to this clonotype: Since a much larger clone is just one base distant, this may be a read error. The gene calls are TRBV20-1 and TRBJ1-5, with TRBD1 identical over 8 bases. There are 14 residues in the CDR3. Germline V gene data show CDR1 as DFQATT and CDR2 as SNEGSKA (reference sequence). This CDR3 is CGATDRGSNQPQHF. The CDR3 coding sequence is TGCGGTGCTACTGACAGGGGAAGCAATCAGCCCCAGCATTTT.

The rearrangement uses TRBV12-3 or TRBV12-4 and TRBJ2-5; 9 positions match TRBD2. This CDR3 has 15 residues. V gave up 1 base and J gave up 3 bases; unmatched junction bases: 3. As DNA, the CDR3 is TGTGCCAGCAGTTTAGAGCGGGGGGAAAAAGAGACCCAGTACTTC. Its protein is CASSLERGEKETQYF.

This clonotype was picked up a small number of times. The rearrangement uses TRBV28 and TRBJ1-3; D is possibly TRBD1 (6 bases). CDR3 size: 14 residues. Trimming removed 3 bases from V and 4 bases from J, with 10 bases in between. CDR1 is MDHEN, CDR2 SYDVKM, per germline. CDR3 amino acids: CASSFRGQGNTIYF. The CDR3 coding sequence is TGTGCCAGCAGTTTCCGGGGGCAAGGAAACACCATATATTTT.

In this sample, this clonotype turned up once. This may arise from a read error, as a much more abundant clone is one base away. The chain carries TRBV29-1 and TRBJ2-5, with TRBD2 identical over 7 bases. Germline CDR1 is SQVTM and CDR2 is ANQGSEA. The V segment lost 4 bases and the J segment 9 bases; nucleotides outside the gene matches: 8. This CDR3 has 12 residues. In nucleotides, the CDR3 is TGCAGCGTTGTGGGAGGGGAAGGGCCCCAGTACTTC. Amino acid sequence: CSVVGGEGPQYF.

This clonotype was seen many times. V usage is TRBV6-5 and J usage is TRBJ2-3, with D tentatively TRBD2 (6 bases). CDR1 and CDR2 from the germline V gene are MNHEY and SVGAGI. The CDR3 sequence is 15 residues long. V dropped 3 bases and J dropped 3 bases, with 13 bases sitting between them. The CDR3 here is CASSYGGGGTDTQYF. The CDR3 nucleotides are TGTGCCAGCAGTTATGGGGGAGGAGGAACAGATACGCAGTATTTT.

This clonotype was picked up many times. The rearrangement joins TRBV5-1 to TRBJ2-2, with D uncertain. The CDR3 runs 14 residues. Trimming took off 0 bases at V and 4 bases at J, with 7 bases between the two ends. CDR1 is SGHRS and CDR2 is YFSETQ in the germline V gene. Written as DNA, the CDR3 is TGCGCCAGCAGCTTGGGTCACACCACCGGGGAGCTGTTTTTT. It yields the protein CASSLGHTTGELFF. Based on the CDR3 plus reference TRBV5-1 and TRBJ2-2, the full variable domain is KAGVTQTPRYLIKTRGQQVTLSCSPISGHRSVSWYQQTPGQGLQFLFEYFSETQRNKGNFPGRFSGRQFSNSRSEMNVSTLELGDSALYLCASSLGHTTGELFFGEGSRLTVL.

This clonotype came up a few times. The chain joins TRBV12-3 or TRBV12-4 to TRBJ2-5, with TRBD1 matching over 10 bases. The CDR3 length is 17 residues. The V and J ends lost 3 bases and 1 base, in that order; junction bases with no gene match: 8. The CDR3 coding sequence is TGTGCCAGCAGTTTCACCATCGACAGGGGGCTCCAAGAGACCCAGTACTTC. This codes for CASSFTIDRGLQETQYF.

This clonotype was observed once. This may stem from a read error, because a much larger clone lies one nucleotide away. The genes are TRBV7-3 and TRBJ2-1; a possible D gene is TRBD2 (5 bases). CDR1 SGHTA and CDR2 FQGTGA come from the germline V gene. This CDR3 is built from 14 residues. CDR3 sequence: CATSLGLADNEQFF. CDR3 bases: TGTGCCACCAGCCTAGGGCTAGCAGATAATGAGCAGTTCTTC. Filled out from reference TRBV7-3 and TRBJ2-1, the complete variable domain reads GAGVSQTPSNKVTEKGKYVELRCDPISGHTALYWYRQSLGQGPEFLIYFQGTGAADDSGLPNDRFFAVRPEGSVSTLKIQRTERGDSAVYLCATSLGLADNEQFFGPGTRLTVL.

This clonotype was found many times. The chain has TRBV4-3 and TRBJ2-7, with TRBD1 as a possible D gene (5 bases). CDR3 length: 14 residues. In germline, CDR1 is LGHNA, CDR2 YSLEER. With 0 bases removed from V and 7 bases from J, the gap between germline ends came to 13 bases. The DNA of the CDR3 is TGCGCCAGCAGCCAAGATCTGTGGGGCTGGGAGCAGTACTTC. This encodes CASSQDLWGWEQYF.

Details on this clonotype: This may be a read error, as it is one base from a much larger clone. This rearrangement joins TRBV4-2 to TRBJ1-3; D gene ambiguous. Trimming took 0 bases from V and 6 from J, leaving 12 bases between them. The CDR3 spans 15 residues. Germline loops: CDR1 LGHNA, CDR2 YNFKEQ. CDR3 DNA sequence: TGTGCCAGCAGCCAAGAAGAGGGATTTGTAAACACCATATATTTT. Translating gives CASSQEEGFVNTIYF.

The genes are TRBV12-3 or TRBV12-4 and TRBJ2-5; 12 bases align to TRBD2. This CDR3 contains 16 residues. Trimming took 4 bases from V and 4 from J; bases not matched to a gene: 7. The CDR3 reads CASSSLAGGGRETQYF. CDR3 nucleotide sequence: TGTGCCAGCAGTTCGCTAGCGGGGGGGGGACGAGAGACCCAGTACTTC.

This clonotype has only a few counts. V is TRBV30 and J is TRBJ1-3; D uncertain. CDR3 length equals 12 residues. V lost 4 bases and J lost 8, with 12 bases in between. Germline lookup yields CDR1 GTSNPN and CDR2 SVGIG (reference sequence). Here the CDR3 reads CAWTGSRDTIYF. CDR3 nucleotide sequence: TGTGCCTGGACTGGGTCGCGGGACACCATATATTTT.

This clonotype was seen more than once but under ten times. The V call is TRBV7-9, the J call TRBJ2-3; no reliable D call. The length of the CDR3 is 17 residues. Germline loops: CDR1 SEHNR, CDR2 FQNEAQ (reference sequence). V lost 4 bases to trimming and J lost 2 bases, with 19 bases between them. The CDR3, as DNA: TGTGCCAGCAGCTCCGCTTCGCGAATAGCCACCACAGATACGCAGTATTTT. It codes for CASSSASRIATTDTQYF.

The CDR3 nucleotides read TGTGCCAGCTCACCACCGGGAGGGGGTTCGAGCTCCTACAATGAGCAGTTCTTC. Its translation is CASSPPGGGSSSYNEQFF. The chain combines TRBV18 with TRBJ2-1; D perhaps matches TRBD2 (7 bases). CDR3 length equals 18 residues. V was shortened by 0 bases and J by 0 bases, with 15 bases between the two germline ends. In germline, CDR1 is KGHSH, CDR2 LQKENI.

This clonotype was counted between two and nine times. The V and J genes are TRBV7-2 and TRBJ2-1; D perhaps matches TRBD1 (6 bases). This CDR3 comprises 13 residues. The germline V gene has CDR1 SGHTA and CDR2 FQGNSA. The V end lost 3 bases, the J end lost 9 bases, and 12 bases lay between the germline ends. The CDR3 protein is CASSFGQGLEQFF. Written as DNA, the CDR3 is TGTGCCAGCAGCTTCGGCCAGGGGCTTGAGCAGTTCTTC.

This clonotype was seen more than once but under ten times. The chain links TRBV29-1 to TRBJ2-1; D unclear. V was clipped by 2 bases and J by 6 bases, with 5 bases between them. The CDR3 covers 11 residues. The germline CDR1 and CDR2 sequences are SQVTM and ANQGSEA. The CDR3 loop is CSVEQSNEQFF. The CDR3 coding sequence is TGCAGCGTTGAACAGTCCAATGAGCAGTTCTTC.

The CDR3 bases are TGTGCCAGCAGCTTAGACCTCAGCGGAAGTGAGCAGTTCTTC. Translation: CASSLDLSGSEQFF. The V and J genes are TRBV7-7 and TRBJ2-1, with a possible D match to TRBD2 (5 bases). V lost 1 base and J 9 bases, leaving 13 bases between the germline ends. The CDR3 runs 14 residues. Germline V gives CDR1 SSHAT, CDR2 FNYEAQ (reference sequence).

This clonotype was counted many times. The rearrangement uses TRBV18 and TRBJ2-3, with 9 bases aligning to TRBD1. Germline loops: CDR1 KGHSH, CDR2 LQKENI. Trimming cost V 3 bases and J 2 bases; bases outside gene matches: 6. The length of the CDR3 is 16 residues. The CDR3 protein is CASSPKRDRATDTQYF. In DNA, the CDR3 is TGTGCCAGCTCACCGAAGAGGGACAGGGCCACAGATACGCAGTATTTT. Filled out from reference TRBV18 and TRBJ2-3, the complete variable domain reads NAGVMQNPRHLVRRRGQEARLRCSPMKGHSHVYWYRQLPEEGLKFMVYLQKENIIDESGMPKERFSAEFPKEGPSILRIQQVVRGDSAAYFCASSPKRDRATDTQYFGPGTRLTVL.

A word on this clonotype: This may arise from a read error, as a much more abundant clone is one base away. The rearrangement joins TRBV6-1 to TRBJ2-7; D gene uncertain. The germline V gene encodes CDR1 MNHNS and CDR2 SASEGT. This CDR3 is built from 13 residues. Trimming removed 10 bases at V and 2 bases at J, with 15 bases between. The CDR3 DNA follows: TGTGCCAACTCACCCAAGGAAACCTACGAGCAGTACTTC. This translates into CANSPKETYEQYF.

This clonotype was seen a few times. The V and J genes are TRBV27 and TRBJ1-5; D call uncertain. Germline-derived CDR1 and CDR2 are MNHEY and SMNVEV (reference sequence). Trimming took 2 bases from V and 0 from J, leaving 5 bases between them. The CDR3 runs to 14 residues. The CDR3: CASSLVASNQPQHF. CDR3 in DNA: TGTGCCAGCAGTTTAGTAGCTAGCAATCAGCCCCAGCATTTT.

This clonotype came up a few times. The gene calls are TRBV6-2 or TRBV6-3 and TRBJ2-3, with 11 bases that match TRBD2. The V gene's germline CDR1 is MNHEY and CDR2 SVGEGT. V was pared by 3 bases and J by 0 bases, with 11 bases of the junction left unmatched. The CDR3 has 19 residues. The CDR3 loop is CASSYLVTSGGPSTDTQYF. CDR3 in DNA: TGTGCCAGCAGTTATCTCGTTACTAGCGGGGGCCCTAGCACAGATACGCAGTATTTT.

Concerning this clonotype itself: At one end, the junction sequence differs from germline, possibly due to a read error. The J gene is TRBJ2-1, the V gene TRBV19, with 7 bases matching TRBD1. The CDR3 sequence is 14 residues long. Germline V CDR1 and CDR2: LNHDA, SQIVND (reference sequence). The CDR3 spells CACSSMGQYNEQFF. The DNA of the CDR3 is TGTGCCTGTAGTAGCATGGGACAGTACAATGAGCAGTTCTTC.

This chain connects TRBV19 to TRBJ2-3; 10 positions match TRBD1. J gave up 0 bases and V 3 bases, and 0 bases lay outside the gene matches. Germline lookup yields CDR1 LNHDA and CDR2 SQIVND (reference sequence). This CDR3 region has 15 residues. CDR3 in DNA: TGTGCCAGTAGTATGACAGGGGGCAGCACAGATACGCAGTATTTT. Translated: CASSMTGGSTDTQYF.

The chain has TRBV7-9 and TRBJ2-5, with D maybe TRBD2 (5 bases). V gave up 8 bases and J gave up 9 bases, with 22 bases separating them. The CDR3 consists of 14 residues. Per germline, CDR1 SEHNR and CDR2 FQNEAQ (reference sequence). The CDR3 protein is CASGVDLSEAAQYF. The CDR3 coding sequence is TGTGCCAGCGGCGTAGACCTCTCGGAAGCGGCCCAGTACTTC.

This clonotype was seen ten or more times. The chain carries TRBV28 and TRBJ1-1; 8 bases map to TRBD1. V shed 1 base, J shed 0 bases, and the junction held 1 base outside the gene matches. This CDR3 comprises 15 residues. Germline V gives CDR1 MDHEN, CDR2 SYDVKM. CDR3 sequence reads: CASSLYRGVNTEAFF. Written as DNA, the CDR3 is TGTGCCAGCAGTTTATACAGGGGGGTGAACACTGAAGCTTTCTTT.